A selection of T cell receptor beta chains follows, all from one sample in a study of CD8 T cells in ankylosing spondylitis. TCRdb redid the calling of the 5' RACE reads with MiXCR, one entry per CDR3 protein. The sample includes 500,000 to 650,000 distinct CDR3 sequences, about 5.4% of them seen just once. Material: blood, either unsorted or a sorted T cell fraction (not recorded which). These receptors were obtained from a male donor with ankylosing spondylitis. CDR3s include the opening cysteine and the closing phenylalanine or tryptophan. The order of the fields is V gene, CDR3 length, J gene, CDR3 protein.

TRBV20-1	14	TRBJ2-1	CSAAGGSSYNEQFF
TRBV10-3	17	TRBJ2-2	CAIRKPGLAGNTGELFF
TRBV29-1	14	TRBJ2-2	CSVQGLAATGELFF
TRBV28	12	TRBJ1-2	CASSAGNYGYTF
TRBV7-2	15	TRBJ1-6	CASSLGDSTRGPLHF
TRBV12-3/TRBV12-4	13	TRBJ2-1	CASSMTGYNEQFF
TRBV6-2/TRBV6-3	13	TRBJ1-1	CASGSDRRGEAFF
TRBV29-1	13	TRBJ2-3	CSVKDRAADTQYF
TRBV12-3/TRBV12-4	13	TRBJ2-7	CASSFHSGGEQYF
TRBV27	15	TRBJ2-1	CASSLRSSSYNEQFF
TRBV10-3	15	TRBJ2-1	CAISEAGRSYNEQFF
TRBV4-2	15	TRBJ2-1	CASSQGPTGYNEQFF
TRBV9	13	TRBJ2-5	CASSGGTQGTQYF
TRBV5-1	13	TRBJ1-2	CASSFSSNYGYTF
TRBV10-3	12	TRBJ2-7	CATGTSGNEQYF
TRBV20-1	20	TRBJ2-1	CSARVRAGGPGVSSYNEQFF
TRBV7-6	14	TRBJ1-6	CASARATYNSPLHF